A single sample is the source of the 28 T cell receptor beta chains below, sequenced in a study of OX40 agonist ivuxolimab in advanced cancers. Data came from immunoSEQ multiplex PCR; TCRdb stores just in-frame clones and leaves some out. Here the sample spans 80,000 to 95,000 clones, about 91% being singletons. Sequences were derived from CD4+ or CD8+ T cells sorted from blood, sampled in a trial of the OX40 agonist ivuxolimab. All receptors derive from an adult with an advanced solid tumor such as melanoma, head and neck, liver or kidney cancer.

V and J are TRBV5-4 and TRBJ2-7; D is unclear. The CDR3 is 12 residues long. V lost 0 bases, J lost 7 bases, and 8 bases lay in between. Germline V gene lookup returns CDR1 SGHNT and CDR2 YYREEE (reference sequence). The CDR3 protein is CASSLAGREQYF. The CDR3 nucleotides read TGTGCCAGCAGCTTGGCGGGCAGGGAGCAGTACTTC.

Comment on this clone: The identical CDR3 is also encoded by other nucleotide sequences in the sample. This chain uses TRBV6-1 with TRBJ1-4; the match to TRBD1 covers 8 bases. CDR3 length equals 20 residues. Germline V gives CDR1 MNHNS, CDR2 SASEGT. With V trimmed by 5 bases and J by 5 bases, 22 bases remained unmatched. CDR3 DNA sequence: TGTGCCAGCAGTCAAGACGGGCCCCGGGCCGGGACAGGATGGAATGAAAAACTGTTTTTT. It yields the protein CASSQDGPRAGTGWNEKLFF.

The chain carries TRBV27 and TRBJ1-2; perhaps TRBD1 as D (5 bases). Germline V gene data show CDR1 as MNHEY and CDR2 as SMNVEV (reference sequence). CDR3 length: 17 residues. Trimming cost V 0 bases and J 8 bases, with 22 bases left between them. CDR3 loop: CASSLSITGGRRMGYTF. CDR3 sequence (DNA): TGTGCCAGCAGTTTATCAATAACCGGGGGACGACGAATGGGCTACACCTTC.

The genes are TRBV10-1 and TRBJ2-5; TRBD2 matches 7 bases. V lost 4 bases to trimming and J lost 5 bases; unmatched junction nucleotides: 10. This CDR3 is 15 amino acids long. The germline V gene has CDR1 WNHNN and CDR2 SYGVQD (reference sequence). Written as DNA, the CDR3 is TGCGCCAGCAGTGTCCTAGCGGAACCGGGGGAGACCCAGTACTTC. This encodes CASSVLAEPGETQYF.

V is TRBV7-3 and J is TRBJ2-3; a possible D gene is TRBD1 (6 bases). Looked up from germline, CDR1 is SGHTA and CDR2 is FQGTGA. CDR3 length equals 16 residues. V gave up 0 bases and J gave up 4 bases, with 14 bases separating them. The CDR3: CASSLTGGRGADTQYF. The DNA of the CDR3 is TGTGCCAGCAGCTTAACGGGTGGCAGGGGTGCAGATACGCAGTATTTT.

V and J are TRBV11-2 and TRBJ1-1; tentatively, D is TRBD1 (5 bases). V was shortened by 6 bases and J by 7 bases, with 21 bases between the two germline ends. CDR3 size: 15 residues. Germline V gene data show CDR1 as SGHAT and CDR2 as FQNNGV. CDR3 nucleotide sequence: TGTGCCAGCAGTTCCACTTTTGGGGCTTCGGATGAAGCTTTCTTT. Encoded protein: CASSSTFGASDEAFF. The whole variable domain, remainder taken from reference TRBV11-2 and TRBJ1-1, is EAGVAQSPRYKIIEKRQSVAFWCNPISGHATLYWYQQILGQGPKLLIQFQNNGVVDDSQLPKDRFSAERLKGVDSTLKIQPAKLEDSAVYLCASSSTFGASDEAFFGQGTRLTVV.

J is TRBJ2-7 and V is TRBV9, with TRBD2 matching over 8 bases. Trimming at V came to 8 bases and at J to 2 bases, leaving 3 bases not matched to a gene. This CDR3 comprises 12 residues. The germline gives CDR1 SGDLS, CDR2 YYNGEE. The chain's CDR3 is CARRAGAYEQYF. In DNA form, the CDR3 reads TGTGCCAGGAGAGCGGGAGCCTACGAGCAGTACTTC.

The chain couples TRBV25-1 to TRBJ1-1, with 7 bases identical to TRBD1. The CDR3 is 14 residues long. Per the germline V gene, CDR1 is MGHDK and CDR2 is SYGVNS. V trimming: 2 bases; J trimming: 10 bases; junction bases outside the gene matches: 10. The CDR3 DNA reads TGTGCCAGCAGTGAACTGGAGACAGGGTCCCGAGCTTTCTTT. Protein product: CASSELETGSRAFF. The full variable domain, with the rest looked up from reference TRBV25-1 and TRBJ1-1, is EADIYQTPRYLVIGTGKKITLECSQTMGHDKMYWYQQDPGMELHLIHYSYGVNSTEKGDLSSESTVSRIRTEHFPLTLESARPSHTSQYLCASSELETGSRAFFGQGTRLTVV.

V is TRBV9 and J is TRBJ1-3; D remains unclear. The germline V gene has CDR1 SGDLS and CDR2 YYNGEE. With 1 base removed from V and 1 base from J, the gap between germline ends came to 9 bases. This CDR3 has 15 amino acids. In DNA, the CDR3 is TGTGCCAGCAGCGTATTTGCCGGATCTGGAAACACCATATATTTT. This gives the protein CASSVFAGSGNTIYF. The variable domain in full, completed from reference TRBV9 and TRBJ1-3, reads DSGVTQTPKHLITATGQRVTLRCSPRSGDLSVYWYQQSLDQGLQFLIQYYNGEERAKGNILERFSAQQFPDLHSELNLSSLELGDSALYFCASSVFAGSGNTIYFGEGSWLTVV.

The chain employs TRBV18 and TRBJ1-4; 8 positions agree with TRBD1. J was trimmed by 3 bases and V by 4 bases; bases with no gene match: 4. This CDR3 is 15 amino acids long. Germline CDR1 is KGHSH and CDR2 is LQKENI. CDR3 residues: CASSLQQGANEKLFF. CDR3 DNA sequence: TGTGCCAGCTCACTCCAACAGGGGGCTAATGAAAAACTGTTTTTT.

This sequence joins TRBV11-2 and TRBJ2-5; 8 bases match TRBD1. V lost 1 base to trimming and J lost 2 bases; unmatched junction nucleotides: 0. Germline CDR1 is SGHAT and CDR2 is FQNNGV. The CDR3 covers 14 residues. CDR3 sequence: CASSLGQGQETQYF. CDR3 coding DNA: TGTGCCAGCAGCTTAGGACAGGGGCAAGAGACCCAGTACTTC.

This rearrangement joins TRBV7-9 to TRBJ1-2; D gene uncertain. The germline V gene has CDR1 SEHNR and CDR2 FQNEAQ (reference sequence). Trimming shortened V by 5 bases and J by 6 bases, and 13 bases separated the two germline ends. The CDR3 covers 13 residues. For the CDR3, the DNA is TGTGCCAGCAGCGAGCAGGATGCGGATGGCTACACCTTC. Protein: CASSEQDADGYTF. Based on the CDR3 plus reference TRBV7-9 and TRBJ1-2, the full variable domain is DTGVSQNPRHKITKRGQNVTFRCDPISEHNRLYWYRQTLGQGPEFLTYFQNEAQLEKSRLLSDRFSAERPKGSFSTLEIQRTEQGDSAMYLCASSEQDADGYTFGSGTRLTVV.

The chain uses TRBV11-3 and TRBJ2-7; perhaps D is TRBD1 or TRBD2 (5 bases each). CDR1 and CDR2 (germline): SGHNT, YENEEA. V was shortened by 0 bases and J by 3 bases, with 12 bases between the two germline ends. This CDR3 has 15 amino acids. The CDR3 bases are TGTGCCAGCAGCTTAGATCTTGGGGACCTCTACGAGCAGTACTTC. Translating gives CASSLDLGDLYEQYF.

The CDR3 DNA follows: TGTGCCTTTCTAACCCCAGGGGGATATATACAAGAGACCCAGTACTTC. Translating it yields CAFLTPGGYIQETQYF. V usage is TRBV30 and J usage is TRBJ2-5; 7 positions match TRBD1. From germline, CDR1 is GTSNPN and CDR2 SVGIG (reference sequence). The CDR3 contains 16 residues. V trimming: 7 bases; J trimming: 2 bases; junction bases outside the gene matches: 16.

The gene calls are TRBV19 and TRBJ1-6, with 8 bases matching TRBD1. Germline V gene data show CDR1 as LNHDA and CDR2 as SQIVND (reference sequence). The CDR3 has 15 amino acids. The V and J ends lost 7 bases and 7 bases, in that order; junction bases with no gene match: 9. The DNA for the CDR3 is TGTGCCAGTACCATTCAGGGGGCCCAGAATTCACCCCTCCACTTT. As protein: CASTIQGAQNSPLHF.

The chain has TRBV19 and TRBJ2-3; 13 nucleotides match TRBD2. Germline V lookup: CDR1 LNHDA, CDR2 SQIVND (reference sequence). This CDR3 has 16 amino acids. V lost 4 bases, J lost 4 bases, and 5 bases stayed unmatched. Here the CDR3 reads CASSKGLAGRPDTQYF. CDR3 bases: TGTGCCAGTAGTAAGGGACTAGCGGGGCGCCCAGATACGCAGTATTTT. The variable domain in full, completed from reference TRBV19 and TRBJ2-3, reads DGGITQSPKYLFRKEGQNVTLSCEQNLNHDAMYWYRQDPGQGLRLIYYSQIVNDFQKGDIAEGYSVSREKKESFPLTVTSAQKNPTAFYLCASSKGLAGRPDTQYFGPGTRLTVL.

The V and J genes are TRBV6-6 and TRBJ2-3; TRBD2 aligns across 10 bases. Germline assignment: CDR1 MNHNY and CDR2 SVGAGI (reference sequence). CDR3 length equals 14 residues. V was clipped by 6 bases and J by 4 bases; unmatched bases: 4. The CDR3 loop is CASRTGLASDTQYF. The CDR3, as DNA: TGTGCCAGCAGAACGGGACTAGCGTCAGATACGCAGTATTTT.

This chain uses TRBV6-1 with TRBJ2-3, with 10 bases lining up with TRBD1. V lost 8 bases and J lost 6; bases outside the gene matches: 5. Germline CDR1 is MNHNS and CDR2 is SASEGT. The CDR3 sequence is 13 residues long. For the CDR3, the DNA is TGTGCCAGCGGGCGGGGACAGGGGGATACGCAGTATTTT. It translates to CASGRGQGDTQYF.

The chain carries TRBV4-2 and TRBJ2-3; D is uncertain. Germline lookup yields CDR1 LGHNA and CDR2 YNFKEQ. Trimming left V 1 base short and J 10 bases short, with 12 bases between. The CDR3 is made up of 13 amino acids. CDR3 coding DNA: TGTGCCAGCAGCCAAGGACTCGATAGCCCGCAGTATTTT. Its protein is CASSQGLDSPQYF.

J is TRBJ2-3 and V is TRBV7-2; possibly TRBD2 for D (6 bases). The CDR3 extends over 15 amino acids. V was trimmed by 5 bases and J by 2 bases, leaving 14 bases between them. Germline lookup yields CDR1 SGHTA and CDR2 FQGNSA. CDR3 residues: CASSPEGPPTDTQYF. CDR3 in DNA: TGTGCCAGCAGCCCGGAGGGGCCCCCCACAGATACGCAGTATTTT.

This chain connects TRBV19 to TRBJ1-3, with 7 bases that match TRBD1. From germline, CDR1 is LNHDA and CDR2 SQIVND (reference sequence). This CDR3 has 13 residues. The V gene end was trimmed by 6 bases and the J gene end by 3 bases; junction bases not matched to a gene: 2. CDR3 sequence: CASSNRGGNTIYF. CDR3 sequence (DNA): TGTGCCAGTAGCAACAGGGGTGGAAACACCATATATTTT.

J is TRBJ1-1 and V is TRBV5-8; D ambiguous. Looked up from germline, CDR1 is SGHTS and CDR2 is YDEGEE. Trimming shortened V by 0 bases and J by 11 bases, and 14 bases separated the two germline ends. The CDR3 loop spans 13 amino acids. The CDR3 here is CASSLEGGSGAFF. The CDR3 DNA sequence: TGTGCCAGCAGCTTGGAGGGTGGATCGGGGGCTTTCTTT.

The chain is built from TRBV30 and TRBJ2-3, with D perhaps matching TRBD2 (5 bases). Trimming shortened V by 0 bases and J by 5 bases, and 6 bases separated the two germline ends. CDR1 and CDR2 (germline): GTSNPN, SVGIG (reference sequence). The CDR3 sequence is 12 residues long. Here the CDR3 DNA reads TGTGCCTGGAGTGTACGGGGAGATACGCAGTATTTT. This codes for CAWSVRGDTQYF.

This chain uses TRBV10-3 with TRBJ2-2, with D possibly matching TRBD2 (6 bases). The CDR3 spans 16 residues. Germline V CDR1 and CDR2: ENHRY, SYGVKD. Trimming shortened V by 3 bases and J by 1 base, and 12 bases separated the two germline ends. CDR3 sequence (DNA): TGTGCCATCAGTGACACTAGCCTCCTGAACACCGGGGAGCTGTTTTTT. Translating gives CAISDTSLLNTGELFF.

This rearrangement joins TRBV5-4 to TRBJ2-5, with 7 bases matching TRBD1. This CDR3 contains 15 residues. J gave up 2 bases and V 1 base, and 5 bases lay outside the gene matches. Germline CDR1 is SGHNT and CDR2 is YYREEE (reference sequence). The CDR3 sequence is CASSLTDRTQETQYF. CDR3 DNA: TGTGCCAGCAGCTTGACGGACAGGACGCAAGAGACCCAGTACTTC.

The V and J genes are TRBV19 and TRBJ2-5, with 8 bases fitting TRBD1. V trimming: 4 bases; J trimming: 5 bases; junction bases outside the gene matches: 3. This CDR3 region has 13 residues. In germline, CDR1 is LNHDA, CDR2 SQIVND (reference sequence). CDR3 loop: CASSNTGGETQYF. The CDR3 bases are TGTGCCAGTAGTAACACAGGGGGGGAGACCCAGTACTTC.

V and J are TRBV15 and TRBJ2-2, with unresolved D. Trimming shortened V by 0 bases and J by 1 base, and 3 bases separated the two germline ends. This CDR3 spans 14 amino acids. The germline V gene has CDR1 LNHNV and CDR2 YYDKDF (reference sequence). The CDR3 DNA sequence: TGTGCCACCAGCAGAGAGGGGAACACCGGGGAGCTGTTTTTT. Translated: CATSREGNTGELFF.

This chain connects TRBV19 to TRBJ2-1, with D tentatively TRBD1 or TRBD2 (5 bases each). Trimming removed 0 bases at V and 5 bases at J, with 14 bases between. The germline gives CDR1 LNHDA, CDR2 SQIVND (reference sequence). The length of the CDR3 is 16 residues. The CDR3 nucleotides are TGTGCCAGTAGTATAGAGTTAACTAGGGGAAACAATGAGCAGTTCTTC. This sequence encodes CASSIELTRGNNEQFF.